One sample yielded the 22 T cell receptor beta chains listed below, sequenced in a study of naive and memory T cell subsets. Two oligonucleotides, mixed equimolar, formed the beta constant-region primer covering TRBC1 and TRBC2. Ligated cDNA was amplified by four rounds of PCR with nested alpha and beta constant-region primers and SP2. Each CDR3 protein is one row after TCRdb ran MiXCR on the UMI-ligation and nested PCR reads. The sample has approximately 80,000 distinct CDR3 sequences; about 10% are singletons. Sequences were obtained from naive CD8+ T cells from blood. These receptor sequences come from a human donor in good health.

The rearrangement links TRBV13 to TRBJ2-2; 7 bases map to TRBD1. V was pared by 1 base and J by 13 bases, with 12 bases of the junction left unmatched. The V gene's germline CDR1 is PRHDT and CDR2 FYEKMQ (reference sequence). CDR3 size: 15 residues. In DNA form, the CDR3 reads TGTGCCAGCAGCTTAGCCGGGACAGCGTCCTGGGGGCTGTTTTTT. Translating it yields CASSLAGTASWGLFF.

This clonotype was observed a handful of times. The V gene is TRBV12-5, the J gene TRBJ2-7; 7 bases fit TRBD1. V was pared by 5 bases and J by 3 bases, with 7 bases of the junction left unmatched. CDR1 and CDR2 from the germline V gene are LGHNT and FRNRAP. CDR3 length: 14 residues. CDR3 loop: CASGPGTADYEQYF. The CDR3 DNA reads as TGTGCTAGTGGTCCGGGGACAGCAGACTACGAGCAGTACTTC.

This clonotype was detected many times. This chain joins TRBV24-1 and TRBJ2-1, with TRBD2 matching over 8 bases. V gave up 5 bases and J gave up 4 bases; unmatched junction bases: 3. The CDR3 runs to 14 residues. Germline loops: CDR1 KGHDR, CDR2 SFDVKD. CDR3 nucleotide sequence: TGTGCCACCAGTGCAATAGCGGGGTACAATGAGCAGTTCTTC. This codes for CATSAIAGYNEQFF.

This clonotype was picked up a small number of times. J is TRBJ1-5 and V is TRBV4-2; no reliable D call. Deletions cut 0 bases from V and 5 bases from J, with 17 bases between. Germline V CDR1 and CDR2: LGHNA, YNFKEQ. The CDR3 extends over 17 amino acids. The CDR3: CASSQDSGERWYQPQHF. DNA for the CDR3: TGTGCCAGCAGCCAAGATAGTGGAGAGCGGTGGTATCAGCCCCAGCATTTT.

This clonotype was seen ten or more times. V and J are TRBV12-3 or TRBV12-4 and TRBJ2-3; D gene ambiguous. V was shortened by 5 bases and J by 2 bases, with 11 bases between the two germline ends. The CDR3 has 14 amino acids. This CDR3 is CASSPLKLTDTQYF. CDR3 coding DNA: TGTGCCAGCAGTCCACTCAAACTCACAGATACGCAGTATTTT.

This clonotype was picked up many times. V gene TRBV28 combines with J gene TRBJ2-3; D not resolved. Germline-derived CDR1 and CDR2 are MDHEN and SYDVKM. This CDR3 spans 12 amino acids. Trimming cost V 9 bases and J 4 bases, with 11 bases left between them. CDR3 residues: CASTDAADTQYF. CDR3 in DNA: TGTGCCAGTACCGATGCGGCAGATACGCAGTATTTT.

The J gene is TRBJ1-5, the V gene TRBV25-1; the D is unclear. Germline values: CDR1 MGHDK, CDR2 SYGVNS. There are 14 residues in the CDR3. V shed 2 bases and J shed 6 bases, with 11 bases lying between them. CDR3 sequence: CASSESWEGQPQHF. CDR3 DNA: TGTGCCAGCAGTGAAAGCTGGGAAGGTCAGCCCCAGCATTTT.

This clonotype was picked up a small number of times. The rearrangement links TRBV20-1 to TRBJ2-4, with 9 bases that match TRBD2. The V segment lost 3 bases and the J segment 7 bases; nucleotides outside the gene matches: 7. The germline CDR1 and CDR2 sequences are DFQATT and SNEGSKA (reference sequence). This CDR3 has 14 amino acids. This chain's CDR3 is CSARREGIGNIQYF. CDR3 nucleotides: TGCAGTGCTAGGCGGGAGGGGATCGGGAACATTCAGTACTTC.

The chain is built from TRBV6-5 and TRBJ2-1; D may match TRBD1 or TRBD2 (5 bases each). Trimming removed 4 bases at V and 4 bases at J, with 14 bases between. The CDR3 length is 15 residues. Germline loops: CDR1 MNHEY, CDR2 SVGAGI. CDR3 nucleotide sequence: TGTGCCAGCAGTTCGAGGGGTCAACGATACAATGAGCAGTTCTTC. Protein product: CASSSRGQRYNEQFF.

This clonotype occurred a few times. This chain connects TRBV4-1 to TRBJ2-5; D call uncertain. This CDR3 is 15 amino acids long. Trimming removed 6 bases at V and 0 bases at J, with 14 bases between. From germline, CDR1 is MGHRA and CDR2 YSYEKL. The CDR3: CASRAMALNQETQYF. For the CDR3, the DNA is TGCGCCAGCAGGGCGATGGCCCTAAACCAAGAGACCCAGTACTTC.

This clonotype turned up a few times. J is TRBJ2-5 and V is TRBV20-1, with 9 bases aligning to TRBD1. Per germline, CDR1 DFQATT and CDR2 SNEGSKA (reference sequence). V lost 2 bases to trimming and J lost 5 bases; unmatched junction nucleotides: 3. This CDR3 has 13 residues. This chain's CDR3 is CSARSGTGETQYF. The CDR3 coding sequence is TGCAGTGCTAGATCAGGGACAGGGGAGACCCAGTACTTC.

The V call is TRBV2, the J call TRBJ2-7, with D possibly TRBD2 on 5 matching bases. The V gene's germline CDR1 is SNHLY and CDR2 FYNNEI. With 3 bases removed from V and 0 bases from J, the gap between germline ends came to 9 bases. The CDR3 extends over 14 amino acids. The CDR3 DNA is TGTGCCAGCAGTGACGGGAACAGCTCCTACGAGCAGTACTTC. It is translated as CASSDGNSSYEQYF.

This clonotype was found a few times. The rearrangement joins TRBV9 to TRBJ1-2, with TRBD1 identical over 10 bases. The CDR3 contains 14 residues. V lost 5 bases and J lost 3; bases outside the gene matches: 4. Germline loops: CDR1 SGDLS, CDR2 YYNGEE. The CDR3 DNA sequence: TGTGCCAGCAGGAGTGGGACAGGGGACTATGGCTACACCTTC. Its translation: CASRSGTGDYGYTF.

The chain is built from TRBV2 and TRBJ2-7; 7 bases align to TRBD1. Germline CDR1 is SNHLY and CDR2 is FYNNEI. V was pared by 8 bases and J by 2 bases, with 3 bases of the junction left unmatched. The CDR3 totals 12 residues. The DNA of the CDR3 is TGTGCCAGCTATGGGACAGCCTACGAGCAGTACTTC. Residues: CASYGTAYEQYF.

There are a few counts of this clonotype. This chain's CDR3 is CASSNTGEATEAFF. The DNA of the CDR3 is TGCGCCAGCAGCAACACAGGTGAAGCCACTGAAGCTTTCTTT. The J gene is TRBJ1-1, the V gene TRBV4-1; TRBD1 is a possible D gene (5 bases). This CDR3 contains 14 residues. V was pared by 5 bases and J by 4 bases, with 14 bases between. Germline-derived CDR1 and CDR2 are MGHRA and YSYEKL.

This clonotype was observed at least ten times. V usage is TRBV15 and J usage is TRBJ2-2; D not certain. The germline CDR1 and CDR2 sequences are LNHNV and YYDKDF (reference sequence). V gave up 0 bases and J gave up 4 bases, with 9 bases separating them. The CDR3 is 15 amino acids. The CDR3 protein is CATSRDYMATGELFF. CDR3 nucleotide sequence: TGTGCCACCAGCAGAGATTATATGGCCACCGGGGAGCTGTTTTTT.

A few counts support this clonotype. The V gene is TRBV6-1, the J gene TRBJ2-1, with 7 bases identical to TRBD2. Germline V CDR1 and CDR2: MNHNS, SASEGT. The CDR3 sequence is 18 residues long. Unmatched junction bases numbered 18, after V lost 4 bases and J lost 6 bases. CDR3 amino acids: CASSARQILGGPSNEQFF. CDR3 nucleotides: TGTGCCAGCAGTGCCCGCCAGATTTTGGGAGGGCCTAGCAATGAGCAGTTCTTC.

The chain links TRBV29-1 to TRBJ1-1, with D uncertain. Germline values: CDR1 SQVTM, CDR2 ANQGSEA. The CDR3 has 13 amino acids. V lost 4 bases and J 5 bases, leaving 14 bases between the germline ends. Written as DNA, the CDR3 is TGCAGCGTTGTTGACACCTGGGGAACTGAAGCTTTCTTT. Its translation: CSVVDTWGTEAFF. The full variable domain, rest sourced from reference TRBV29-1 and TRBJ1-1, is SAVISQKPSRDICQRGTSLTIQCQVDSQVTMMFWYRQQPGQSLTLIATANQGSEATYESGFVIDKFPISRPNLTFSTLTVSNMSPEDSSIYLCSVVDTWGTEAFFGQGTRLTVV.

The chain employs TRBV7-9 and TRBJ2-5; the D gene is possibly TRBD2 (6 bases). Germline V gene lookup returns CDR1 SEHNR and CDR2 FQNEAQ (reference sequence). Trimming took off 7 bases at V and 5 bases at J, with 14 bases between the two ends. There are 13 residues in the CDR3. The DNA for the CDR3 is TGTGCCAGCAAAGACGGAGGGAGGGAGACCCAGTACTTC. It specifies CASKDGGRETQYF.

This clonotype was recorded at least ten times. V gene TRBV13 combines with J gene TRBJ2-2, with a tentative D call TRBD2 (6 bases). Trimming cost V 5 bases and J 5 bases, with 15 bases left between them. This CDR3 has 15 amino acids. Per germline, CDR1 PRHDT and CDR2 FYEKMQ (reference sequence). DNA of the CDR3: TGTGCCAGCAGCCCTCGGAGCCGGGGGACCGGGGAGCTGTTTTTT. Translation: CASSPRSRGTGELFF.

This clonotype was counted only a few times. The chain uses TRBV28 and TRBJ2-1; 12 bases fit TRBD2. From germline, CDR1 is MDHEN and CDR2 SYDVKM. V was pared by 3 bases and J by 7 bases, with 4 bases of the junction left unmatched. This CDR3 has 15 amino acids. CDR3 region: CASSFSSGRENEQFF. The DNA of the CDR3 is TGTGCCAGCAGTTTCTCTAGCGGGAGGGAGAATGAGCAGTTCTTC.

This clonotype occurred a few times. The chain is built from TRBV9 and TRBJ2-1, with D hard to call. The CDR3 loop spans 15 amino acids. Trimming took 2 bases from V and 8 from J, leaving 17 bases between them. Germline CDR1 SGDLS, CDR2 YYNGEE. The CDR3 nucleotides read TGTGCCAGCAGCGTTCAAAAGCGTCCCCCGGATGAGCAGTTCTTC. It codes for CASSVQKRPPDEQFF.